The 22 T cell receptor beta chains below come from one sample, sequenced in a study of OX40 agonist ivuxolimab in advanced cancers. The method was immunoSEQ multiplex PCR; TCRdb's version includes in-frame clones alone and lacks a portion of them. Of tens of thousands of clones in the sample, around 81% were seen once. Sequences were derived from CD4+ or CD8+ T cells sorted from blood, sampled in a trial of the OX40 agonist ivuxolimab. The receptors shown here come from an adult with an advanced solid tumor such as melanoma, head and neck, liver or kidney cancer.

CDR3 loop: CAGAGGPSYEQFF. CDR3 in DNA: TGTGCCGGAGCGGGAGGGCCATCCTATGAGCAGTTCTTC. The chain uses TRBV2 and TRBJ2-1; TRBD2 aligns across 10 bases. CDR1 is SNHLY, CDR2 FYNNEI, per germline. The V and J ends lost 11 bases and 8 bases, in that order; junction bases with no gene match: 9. CDR3 size: 13 residues.

This clone was picked up many times. CDR3 sequence (DNA): TGTGCCAGCAGTGGCCGTGGCAGGGGGTCCGAGCAGTACTTC. It yields the protein CASSGRGRGSEQYF. The chain joins TRBV6-5 to TRBJ2-7; 7 bases line up with TRBD1. The CDR3 runs 14 residues. Germline values: CDR1 MNHEY, CDR2 SVGAGI. Trimming removed 5 bases from V and 6 bases from J; junction bases left unmatched: 10.

The chain uses TRBV27 and TRBJ2-7, with 7 bases fitting TRBD1. CDR1 MNHEY and CDR2 SMNVEV come from the germline V gene (reference sequence). The CDR3 covers 14 residues. V lost 6 bases, J lost 5 bases, and 10 bases stayed unmatched. Here the CDR3 reads CASSFRQGSNEQYF. The CDR3 DNA is TGTGCCAGCAGCTTCCGACAGGGCTCTAACGAGCAGTACTTC.

The V and J genes are TRBV28 and TRBJ2-2; TRBD2 matches at 8 bases. Looked up from germline, CDR1 is MDHEN and CDR2 is SYDVKM. The CDR3 has 17 residues. V dropped 2 bases and J dropped 5; count of bases not matched to a gene: 10. The CDR3 sequence: CASSLGRGGRPTGELFF. The CDR3 coding sequence is TGTGCCAGCAGTTTAGGTCGGGGGGGGCGCCCAACCGGGGAGCTGTTTTTT.

This chain joins TRBV7-2 and TRBJ1-2; D remains ambiguous. The CDR3 sequence is 15 residues long. CDR1 and CDR2 from the germline V gene are SGHTA and FQGNSA. V lost 1 base and J 8 bases, leaving 17 bases between the germline ends. For the CDR3, the DNA is TGTGCCAGCAGCTTAGGGACCTTGCAGGCGGCCGGCTACACCTTC. Translated, it gives CASSLGTLQAAGYTF.

J is TRBJ2-1 and V is TRBV27; TRBD2 agrees at 12 bases. The V segment lost 3 bases and the J segment 7 bases; nucleotides outside the gene matches: 7. The CDR3 is 16 residues long. Germline V CDR1 and CDR2: MNHEY, SMNVEV (reference sequence). DNA of the CDR3: TGTGCCAGCAGTTTCAGACTAGCGGGAGTAGATAATGAGCAGTTCTTC. As protein: CASSFRLAGVDNEQFF.

The chain carries TRBV21-1 and TRBJ1-1. TRBV21-1 is annotated as a pseudogene. The CDR3 contains 18 residues. The CDR3 spells CASSKACGGPQGNTEAFF. CDR3 DNA: TGTGCCAGCAGCAAAGCTTGCGGGGGGCCTCAGGGGAACACTGAAGCTTTCTTT.

The chain carries TRBV5-1 and TRBJ2-5; D perhaps matches TRBD1 (6 bases). V was pared by 0 bases and J by 5 bases, with 14 bases between. The CDR3 is made up of 15 amino acids. The germline CDR1 and CDR2 sequences are SGHRS and YFSETQ. The DNA for the CDR3 is TGCGCCAGCAGCTTGGCTGGGCAGGGGTACGAGACCCAGTACTTC. Translation: CASSLAGQGYETQYF.

The chain has TRBV2 and TRBJ1-1, with a weak D call TRBD1 (6 bases). The CDR3 loop spans 13 amino acids. Trimming took 6 bases from V and 11 from J, leaving 19 bases between them. Germline V gene data show CDR1 as SNHLY and CDR2 as FYNNEI. The CDR3 DNA follows: TGTGCCAGCAGGGGAGGGGGTAATACGGCGGCTTTCTTT. Translating it yields CASRGGGNTAAFF.

The V call is TRBV5-6, the J call TRBJ1-2, with D tentatively TRBD1 (5 bases). Trimming stripped 0 bases from V and 6 bases from J, with 12 bases between. In germline, CDR1 is SGHDT, CDR2 YYEEEE. This CDR3 has 14 amino acids. The CDR3 loop is CASSLVGRGDGYTF. Written as DNA, the CDR3 is TGTGCCAGCAGCTTGGTCGGGAGGGGCGATGGCTACACCTTC.

The J gene is TRBJ2-2, the V gene TRBV19; 8 bases map to TRBD1. The CDR3 consists of 16 residues. V gave up 4 bases and J gave up 7 bases; unmatched junction bases: 11. Germline V gene data show CDR1 as LNHDA and CDR2 as SQIVND (reference sequence). The CDR3 region is CASSKGAGGLVGELFF. CDR3 bases: TGTGCCAGTAGTAAGGGCGCAGGGGGCTTGGTCGGGGAGCTGTTTTTT.

This clone was counted at least ten times. The chain employs TRBV6-1 and TRBJ1-5; no clear D gene. The germline gives CDR1 MNHNS, CDR2 SASEGT. Trimming removed 7 bases at V and 0 bases at J, with 13 bases between. CDR3 size: 15 residues. The CDR3 coding sequence is TGTGCCAGCATAGAGTATAGTTATAGCAATCAGCCCCAGCATTTT. It is translated as CASIEYSYSNQPQHF.

The chain links TRBV2 to TRBJ1-4, with 8 bases lining up with TRBD1. The ends lost 2 bases at V and 6 bases at J; junction bases unmatched: 8. The germline V gene has CDR1 SNHLY and CDR2 FYNNEI. CDR3 length equals 16 residues. Here the CDR3 DNA reads TGTGCCAGCAGTGAAAGACAGGGGTCTGGTTATGAAAAACTGTTTTTT. It translates to CASSERQGSGYEKLFF.

The chain employs TRBV6-6 and TRBJ1-6, with D possibly TRBD1 on 5 matching bases. V was trimmed by 4 bases and J by 7 bases, leaving 17 bases between them. CDR3 length equals 16 residues. Germline V gene data show CDR1 as MNHNY and CDR2 as SVGAGI (reference sequence). The CDR3 is CASSSDVGGGNSPLHF. The CDR3 DNA follows: TGTGCCAGCAGTTCCGACGTCGGGGGTGGCAATTCACCCCTCCACTTT.

The rearrangement links TRBV28 to TRBJ2-5; TRBD2 aligns across 8 bases. V shed 3 bases and J 5 bases; nucleotides not matched to a gene: 11. CDR3 size: 16 residues. Per the germline V gene, CDR1 is MDHEN and CDR2 is SYDVKM. The CDR3 sequence: CASSFWASGLVETQYF. The CDR3 bases are TGTGCCAGCAGTTTTTGGGCTAGCGGGCTAGTGGAGACCCAGTACTTC.

This chain connects TRBV7-8 to TRBJ2-7, with 15 bases lining up with TRBD2. Unmatched junction bases numbered 7, after V lost 5 bases and J lost 5 bases. The CDR3 consists of 16 residues. Germline CDR1 is SGHVS and CDR2 is FQNEAQ. DNA of the CDR3: TGTGCCAGCAGCATTGGGACTAGCGGGGGGCGCCACGAGCAGTACGTC. Its translation: CASSIGTSGGRHEQYV.

The rearrangement uses TRBV5-1 and TRBJ2-1, with 10 nucleotides matching TRBD2. The CDR3 runs 13 residues. The V and J ends lost 5 bases and 15 bases, in that order; junction bases with no gene match: 11. Germline assignment: CDR1 SGHRS and CDR2 YFSETQ. The CDR3 nucleotides are TGCGCCAGCAGGTCAGGACTAGCGGAGTTCCCGTTCTTC. Its protein product is CASRSGLAEFPFF.

The chain uses TRBV30 and TRBJ2-5, with D possibly matching TRBD1 (5 bases). Trimming removed 3 bases at V and 0 bases at J, with 8 bases between. Per the germline V gene, CDR1 is GTSNPN and CDR2 is SVGIG (reference sequence). The CDR3 consists of 13 residues. The CDR3 protein is CAWSPGNQETQYF. The CDR3, as DNA: TGTGCCTGGAGCCCAGGGAACCAAGAGACCCAGTACTTC.

The chain's CDR3 is CASSEEHYNEQFF. CDR3 bases: TGTGCCAGCAGTGAAGAACATTACAATGAGCAGTTCTTC. This sequence joins TRBV2 and TRBJ2-1; D is unclear. The CDR3 extends over 13 amino acids. The germline V gene encodes CDR1 SNHLY and CDR2 FYNNEI. V lost 1 base, J lost 4 bases, and 5 bases lay in between.

The chain combines TRBV5-1 with TRBJ2-1; TRBD1 agrees at 9 bases. This CDR3 comprises 15 residues. J gave up 3 bases and V 3 bases, and 4 bases lay outside the gene matches. CDR1 and CDR2 (germline): SGHRS, YFSETQ. The CDR3 region has the DNA TGCGCCAGCAGCTCCCAGACAGGGGGCTACAATGAGCAGTTCTTC. It encodes CASSSQTGGYNEQFF.

The sample holds one count of this clone. This chain links TRBV30 with TRBJ2-5; 8 bases line up with TRBD2. The CDR3 is 13 residues long. J was trimmed by 4 bases and V by 3 bases; bases with no gene match: 4. Germline assignment: CDR1 GTSNPN and CDR2 SVGIG (reference sequence). The CDR3 sequence: CAWRQTSVETQYF. In DNA, the CDR3 is TGTGCCTGGAGGCAGACTAGCGTAGAGACCCAGTACTTC.

This clone is a singleton in its sample. This chain uses TRBV2 with TRBJ2-1; D uncertain. The V end lost 7 bases, the J end lost 8 bases, and 15 bases lay between the germline ends. Germline CDR1 SNHLY, CDR2 FYNNEI. The CDR3 extends over 13 amino acids. CDR3 coding DNA: TGTGCCAGCACAGTCCCCTTTTTGTATGAGCAGTTCTTC. Protein: CASTVPFLYEQFF.